Listed here are 8 T cell receptor beta chains from one sample, sequenced in a study of graft-versus-host responses after intestinal transplantation. The method was immunoSEQ multiplex PCR; TCRdb's version includes in-frame clones alone and lacks a portion of them. Among around 13,000 clones listed, approximately 93% were seen once. The specimen comprised PBMCs, sampled about 32 months after intestinal transplantation. The source of these receptors is a human patient who received an intestinal transplant, so some T cells may come from the graft donor.

The chain uses TRBV6-5 and TRBJ1-5, with no clear D. The CDR3 covers 12 residues. CDR1 is MNHEY and CDR2 is SVGAGI in the germline V gene. The ends were cut back, 7 bases at V and 7 bases at J, with 11 bases in the middle. The CDR3 protein is CASNFPGQPQHF. As DNA, the CDR3 is TGTGCCAGCAATTTTCCGGGGCAGCCCCAGCATTTT.

V and J are TRBV15 and TRBJ1-4; D unclear. Germline CDR1 is LNHNV and CDR2 is YYDKDF (reference sequence). V shed 0 bases and J shed 5 bases, with 13 bases lying between them. This CDR3 comprises 16 residues. The CDR3 DNA reads TGTGCCACCAGCAGAGATTCAAGACTTGGGAATGAAAAACTGTTTTTT. Residues: CATSRDSRLGNEKLFF. The variable domain in full, with the rest retrieved from reference TRBV15 and TRBJ1-4, is DAMVIQNPRYQVTQFGKPVTLSCSQTLNHNVMYWYQQKSSQAPKLLFHYYDKDFNNEADTPDNFQSRRPNTSFCFLDIRSPGLGDTAMYLCATSRDSRLGNEKLFFGSGTQLSVL.

The chain recombines TRBV5-1 with TRBJ1-1; D unclear. CDR3 length: 12 residues. CDR1 and CDR2 (germline): SGHRS, YFSETQ. Trimming removed 8 bases at V and 0 bases at J, with 8 bases between. The CDR3 DNA sequence: TGCGCCAGGCGGGAGCTGAACACTGAAGCTTTCTTT. Protein sequence: CARRELNTEAFF.

The chain carries TRBV14 and TRBJ2-2; 7 bases line up with TRBD2. The V segment lost 2 bases and the J segment 6 bases; nucleotides outside the gene matches: 3. Germline CDR1 SGHDN, CDR2 FVKESK. The CDR3 contains 14 residues. In DNA, the CDR3 is TGTGCCAGCAGCCAATCCGCGGGGGCCGGGGAGCTGTTTTTT. Protein sequence: CASSQSAGAGELFF.

The sample holds a few counts of this clone. The chain recombines TRBV10-1 with TRBJ2-5; D unresolved. CDR1 WNHNN and CDR2 SYGVQD come from the germline V gene (reference sequence). V lost 10 bases, J lost 5 bases, and 14 bases lay in between. The CDR3 is 12 residues long. CDR3 sequence (DNA): TGCGCCAACCCTATCGTCCGGGAGACCCAGTACTTC. Encoded protein: CANPIVRETQYF.

The chain links TRBV6-1 to TRBJ1-2; 7 nucleotides match TRBD1. The CDR3 is 12 amino acids. Trimming took 3 bases from V and 5 from J; bases not matched to a gene: 0. Per the germline V gene, CDR1 is MNHNS and CDR2 is SASEGT. CDR3 amino acids: CASSEGQYGYTF. The CDR3 region has the DNA TGTGCCAGCAGTGAGGGACAGTATGGCTACACCTTC.

This CDR3 reads CAIRGGGYSYEQYF. CDR3 DNA sequence: TGTGCCATCAGGGGCGGGGGGTATTCCTACGAGCAGTACTTC. V is TRBV10-3 and J is TRBJ2-7, with 8 nucleotides matching TRBD2. V lost 6 bases, J lost 1 base, and 5 bases stayed unmatched. Germline CDR1 is ENHRY and CDR2 is SYGVKD. The CDR3 sequence is 14 residues long.

This clone was seen a single time. The CDR3 spells CASSSQGAMNTEAFF. CDR3 DNA sequence: TGTGCCAGCAGCTCACAGGGGGCCATGAACACTGAAGCTTTCTTT. The chain joins TRBV6-5 to TRBJ1-1; 9 nucleotides line up with TRBD1. CDR3 length equals 15 residues. Germline loops: CDR1 MNHEY, CDR2 SVGAGI. Losses at the gene ends were 6 bases for V and 0 bases for J; bases not matched to a gene: 5.